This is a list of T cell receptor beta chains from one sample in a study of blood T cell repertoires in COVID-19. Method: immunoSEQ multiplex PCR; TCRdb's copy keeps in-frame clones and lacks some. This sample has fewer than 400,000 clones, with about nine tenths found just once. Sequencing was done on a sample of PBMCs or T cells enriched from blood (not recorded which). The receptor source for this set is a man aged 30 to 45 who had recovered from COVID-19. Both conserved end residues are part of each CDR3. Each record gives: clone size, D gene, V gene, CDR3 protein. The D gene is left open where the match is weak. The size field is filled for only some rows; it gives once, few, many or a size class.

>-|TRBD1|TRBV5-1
CASSFPDRVTEAFF
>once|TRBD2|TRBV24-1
CATSDFGGTLGSGELFF
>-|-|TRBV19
CASSTAGYGNTIYF
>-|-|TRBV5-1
CASKLLVNTGELFF
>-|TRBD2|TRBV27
CASWGLAGAYEQYF
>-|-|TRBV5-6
CASSLTAFGGGYTF
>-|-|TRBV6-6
CASRGKSSYNEQFF
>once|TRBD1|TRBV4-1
CASSQRRPGQGGIRTGYTF
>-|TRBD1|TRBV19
CASSIGSGQGLEQYF
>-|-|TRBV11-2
CASSRFGDRRSYNEQFF
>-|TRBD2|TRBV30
CASRTSGGRGRGETQYF
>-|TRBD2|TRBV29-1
CSVASLAGGTDTQYF
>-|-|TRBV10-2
CASIEGGRTGELFF
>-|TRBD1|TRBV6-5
CASRRGQSYGYTF
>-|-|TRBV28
CASSLVSQGNQPQHF
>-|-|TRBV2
CASRGGSNQPQHF
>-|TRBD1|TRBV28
CASSRTGTGNLGNQPQHF
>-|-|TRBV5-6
CASSKEGVSSPLHF
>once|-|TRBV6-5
CASSPGADTQYF
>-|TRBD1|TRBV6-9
CASSTTGGASFCTDTQYF
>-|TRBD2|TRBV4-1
CASSQDRAGGEQYF
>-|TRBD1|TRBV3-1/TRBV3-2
CASSQSPRGGFDGYTF
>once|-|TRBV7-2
CASSGRLGRLETQYF
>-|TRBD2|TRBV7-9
CASSGWTSGMGEQYF
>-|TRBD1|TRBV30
CAWSGGTGEKLFF
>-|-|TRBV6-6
CASSSGVLVPGNTIYF
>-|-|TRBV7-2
CASSLGAGWGYTF
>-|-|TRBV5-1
CASSRSASGNTIYF
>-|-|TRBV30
CAWGQTNTEAFF
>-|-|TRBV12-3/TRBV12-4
CAMRKSSGNTIYF
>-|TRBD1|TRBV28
CASSSGGYGYTF